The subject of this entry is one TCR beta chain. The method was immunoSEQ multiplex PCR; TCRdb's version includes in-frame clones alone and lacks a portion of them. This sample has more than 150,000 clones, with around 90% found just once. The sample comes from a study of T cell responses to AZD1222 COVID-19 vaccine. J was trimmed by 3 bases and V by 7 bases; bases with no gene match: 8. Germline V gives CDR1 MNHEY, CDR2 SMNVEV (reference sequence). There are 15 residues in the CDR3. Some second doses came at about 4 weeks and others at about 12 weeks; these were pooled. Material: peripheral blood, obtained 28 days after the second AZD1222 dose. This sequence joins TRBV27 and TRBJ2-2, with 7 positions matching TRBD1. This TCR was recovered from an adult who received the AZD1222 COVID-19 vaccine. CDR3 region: CASKRDREYTGELFF. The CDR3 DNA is TGTGCCAGCAAGAGGGACAGAGAGTACACCGGGGAGCTGTTTTTT.